One and the same sample provided the 26 T cell receptor beta chains below, sequenced in a study of blood T cell repertoires in COVID-19. Assay used: immunoSEQ multiplex PCR; TCRdb lists only in-frame clones, some missing. The sample has 150,000 to 200,000 clones; approximately 92% are singletons. The source material was peripheral blood. The receptors were gathered from a man aged 30-40 years with COVID-19, enrolled during active disease.

This chain links TRBV3-1 (or the pseudogene TRBV3-2) with TRBJ2-1; TRBD2 matches at 11 bases. V gave up 3 bases and J gave up 2 bases; unmatched junction bases: 3. CDR3 length: 16 residues. CDR1 LGHDT and CDR2 YNNKEL come from the germline V gene (reference sequence). This CDR3 reads CASSHRLAGPYNEQFF. CDR3 nucleotides: TGTGCCAGCAGCCACCGACTAGCGGGACCCTACAATGAGCAGTTCTTC.

The chain joins TRBV19 to TRBJ1-2; no clear D gene. The CDR3 has 15 amino acids. The germline gives CDR1 LNHDA, CDR2 SQIVND (reference sequence). The V gene lost 3 bases and the J gene lost 2 bases, with 13 bases spanning the gap. Here the CDR3 DNA reads TGTGCCAGTAGTATCCCGCGGGGTGGAAACTATGGCTACACCTTC. Its protein is CASSIPRGGNYGYTF.

This clone was counted a single time. In nucleotides, the CDR3 is TGTGCCAGCAGCTTGTCGGTCGGCAATCAGCCCCAGCATTTT. Protein: CASSLSVGNQPQHF. The rearrangement uses TRBV5-6 and TRBJ1-5; D is unclear. Germline CDR1 and CDR2: SGHDT and YYEEEE. V lost 1 base and J 2 bases, leaving 7 bases between the germline ends. The CDR3 spans 14 residues.

This sequence joins TRBV6-5 and TRBJ1-6; D not certain. Looked up from germline, CDR1 is MNHEY and CDR2 is SVGAGI. The CDR3 has 14 residues. Trimming took 6 bases from V and 7 from J, leaving 13 bases between them. CDR3 protein: CASRPPGLNSPLHF. The CDR3 bases are TGTGCCAGCAGGCCCCCGGGGTTAAATTCACCCCTCCACTTT.

This chain connects TRBV6-5 to TRBJ1-1, with D perhaps TRBD1 (5 bases). The CDR3 has 15 residues. Trimming took 2 bases from V and 5 from J, leaving 15 bases between them. Germline CDR1 MNHEY, CDR2 SVGAGI. CDR3 in amino acids: CASSYAGPLGTEAFF. DNA of the CDR3: TGTGCCAGCAGTTACGCGGGGCCTCTGGGTACTGAAGCTTTCTTT.

The J gene is TRBJ2-7, the V gene TRBV28; 7 nucleotides align to TRBD1. J lost 5 bases, V lost 3 bases, and 4 bases had no gene match. The CDR3 totals 13 residues. In germline, CDR1 is MDHEN, CDR2 SYDVKM. The CDR3 sequence is CASSFDRDHEQYF. CDR3 DNA: TGTGCCAGCAGTTTTGACAGGGACCACGAGCAGTACTTC.

The chain links TRBV27 to TRBJ2-1, with D possibly TRBD1 on 6 matching bases. From germline, CDR1 is MNHEY and CDR2 SMNVEV (reference sequence). This CDR3 spans 14 amino acids. The germline V and J ends were trimmed by 5 bases and 16 bases, with 24 bases remaining between them. The CDR3 bases are TGTGCCAGCAGTGCGACTCCCCGGGACAATTCTCGATTCTTC. It specifies CASSATPRDNSRFF.

The CDR3 nucleotides read TGTGCCAGCAGCCGTAAGGGGGTTGGAGAGACCCAGTACTTC. It translates to CASSRKGVGETQYF. The J gene is TRBJ2-5, the V gene TRBV11-1, with D maybe TRBD1 (6 bases). CDR3 length: 14 amino acids. V was cut by 5 bases and J by 4 bases, with 14 bases left in between. Germline V gene sequence: CDR1 SGHAT, CDR2 FQDESV (reference sequence).

The chain joins TRBV9 to TRBJ2-1, with 7 bases matching TRBD1. This CDR3 spans 15 amino acids. Per the germline V gene, CDR1 is SGDLS and CDR2 is YYNGEE. The trim removed 1 base at V and 2 bases at J, leaving 3 bases unmatched. DNA for the CDR3: TGTGCCAGCAGCGTAAGGGACAGACCCTACAATGAGCAGTTCTTC. Amino acid sequence: CASSVRDRPYNEQFF.

The V and J genes are TRBV7-2 and TRBJ2-3, with 13 bases matching TRBD2. Germline V gene sequence: CDR1 SGHTA, CDR2 FQGNSA. This CDR3 is built from 17 residues. The ends lost 5 bases at V and 5 bases at J; junction bases unmatched: 10. CDR3 nucleotide sequence: TGTGCCAGCAGCCCCTCCGGACTAGCGGGAGTTAAAGATACGCAGTATTTT. Its translation: CASSPSGLAGVKDTQYF.

This rearrangement joins TRBV27 to TRBJ1-2; TRBD1 matches 8 bases. The trim removed 5 bases at V and 5 bases at J, leaving 7 bases unmatched. CDR3 length equals 14 residues. Germline V gene data show CDR1 as MNHEY and CDR2 as SMNVEV (reference sequence). Here the CDR3 DNA reads TGTGCCAGCAGTCCGGGGACAGGACTATATGGCTACACCTTC. It encodes CASSPGTGLYGYTF.

This chain links TRBV27 with TRBJ2-1; TRBD2 matches 12 bases. V gave up 7 bases and J gave up 4 bases; unmatched junction bases: 8. Germline CDR1 is MNHEY and CDR2 is SMNVEV (reference sequence). CDR3 length: 16 amino acids. CDR3 DNA sequence: TGTGCCAGCACCACTCCGGGACTAGCGGGTTACAATGAGCAGTTCTTC. Its translation is CASTTPGLAGYNEQFF.

V gene TRBV28 combines with J gene TRBJ2-2; possible D gene TRBD2, 6 bases. The CDR3 extends over 15 amino acids. Germline CDR1 MDHEN, CDR2 SYDVKM. V shed 2 bases and J shed 6 bases, with 13 bases lying between them. The CDR3 DNA is TGTGCCAGCAGTTTAGCACTAGCTGGGGCCGGGGAGCTGTTTTTT. This codes for CASSLALAGAGELFF.

The genes are TRBV6-6 and TRBJ2-5; tentative D call: TRBD1 (5 bases). V was clipped by 5 bases and J by 0 bases, with 19 bases between them. Germline V gene lookup returns CDR1 MNHNY and CDR2 SVGAGI (reference sequence). The CDR3 is 17 residues long. The CDR3 DNA sequence: TGTGCCAGCAGTCCCCCGATTCAGGGAATGTACCAAGAGACCCAGTACTTC. Encoded protein: CASSPPIQGMYQETQYF.

The rearrangement links TRBV19 to TRBJ1-1, with D tentatively TRBD1 (5 bases). Germline V gene data show CDR1 as LNHDA and CDR2 as SQIVND (reference sequence). V was pared by 8 bases and J by 5 bases, with 15 bases between. CDR3 length: 13 residues. The CDR3 is CASETAPETEAFF. In nucleotides, the CDR3 is TGTGCCAGTGAGACAGCCCCCGAGACTGAAGCTTTCTTT.

Written as DNA, the CDR3 is TGTGCCTGGAGTGTTGACAGAGCCCCCTATGGCTACACCTTC. It yields the protein CAWSVDRAPYGYTF. V usage is TRBV30 and J usage is TRBJ1-2; tentatively, D is TRBD1 (5 bases). The germline gives CDR1 GTSNPN, CDR2 SVGIG (reference sequence). This CDR3 contains 14 residues. V lost 0 bases to trimming and J lost 4 bases, with 12 bases between them. The whole variable domain, filled in from reference TRBV30 and TRBJ1-2, reads SQTIHQWPATLVQPVGSPLSLECTVEGTSNPNLYWYRQAAGRGLQLLFYSVGIGQISSEVPQNLSASRPQDRQFILSSKKLLLSDSGFYLCAWSVDRAPYGYTFGSGTRLTVV.

The chain employs TRBV3-1 (or the pseudogene TRBV3-2) and TRBJ2-7; D is unclear. The germline V gene encodes CDR1 LGHDT and CDR2 YNNKEL (reference sequence). The CDR3 is 14 residues long. The V end lost 2 bases, the J end lost 0 bases, and 8 bases lay between the germline ends. This CDR3 is CASSQWHSSYEQYF. As DNA, the CDR3 is TGTGCCAGCAGCCAATGGCACAGCTCCTACGAGCAGTACTTC.

The V call is TRBV7-9, the J call TRBJ1-1, with TRBD1 as a possible D gene (5 bases). The CDR3 has 14 residues. With 5 bases removed from V and 11 bases from J, the gap between germline ends came to 21 bases. Germline CDR1 is SEHNR and CDR2 is FQNEAQ (reference sequence). The CDR3 nucleotides are TGTGCCAGCAGCGGTGGCGGAGTAGGGGTAGGGGCTTTCTTT. Translated, it gives CASSGGGVGVGAFF.

The chain couples TRBV7-9 to TRBJ1-2; D unclear. The germline gives CDR1 SEHNR, CDR2 FQNEAQ (reference sequence). The CDR3 sequence is 15 residues long. Trimming stripped 5 bases from V and 6 bases from J, with 19 bases between. This CDR3 reads CASSQYRDTGHGYTF. DNA for the CDR3: TGTGCCAGCAGCCAATACCGAGACACTGGGCATGGCTACACCTTC. Drawing the rest from reference TRBV7-9 and TRBJ1-2, the complete variable domain is DTGVSQNPRHKITKRGQNVTFRCDPISEHNRLYWYRQTLGQGPEFLTYFQNEAQLEKSRLLSDRFSAERPKGSFSTLEIQRTEQGDSAMYLCASSQYRDTGHGYTFGSGTRLTVV.

The chain is built from TRBV7-8 and TRBJ2-1; possible D gene TRBD1, 6 bases. Looked up from germline, CDR1 is SGHVS and CDR2 is FQNEAQ. V was shortened by 10 bases and J by 7 bases, with 20 bases between the two germline ends. The CDR3 has 14 residues. For the CDR3, the DNA is TGTGCCACCCTTCAGGGGTCCGCTTTGAATGAGCAGTTCTTC. Its protein product is CATLQGSALNEQFF.

The genes are TRBV7-8 and TRBJ2-7; 8 bases match TRBD2. The CDR3 consists of 20 residues. Trimming removed 5 bases from V and 2 bases from J; junction bases left unmatched: 23. Germline V gives CDR1 SGHVS, CDR2 FQNEAQ. The CDR3 nucleotides read TGTGCCAGCAGCCTCCTGGATGTGGCGGGAGGCCCGGGAGACACCTACGAGCAGTACTTC. Its protein product is CASSLLDVAGGPGDTYEQYF. The entire variable domain, with the rest obtained from reference TRBV7-8 and TRBJ2-7, is as follows: GAGVSQSPRYKVAKRGQDVALRCDPISGHVSLFWYQQALGQGPEFLTYFQNEAQLDKSGLPSDRFFAERPEGSVSTLKIQRTQQEDSAVYLCASSLLDVAGGPGDTYEQYFGPGTRLTVT.

J is TRBJ2-2 and V is TRBV7-2; 9 bases are shared with TRBD1. CDR3 length: 15 amino acids. The V gene's germline CDR1 is SGHTA and CDR2 FQGNSA. J was trimmed by 7 bases and V by 5 bases; bases with no gene match: 8. The CDR3 protein is CASSRRTGVGGELFF. The CDR3 bases are TGTGCCAGCAGCCGCCGGACAGGGGTGGGCGGGGAGCTGTTTTTT.

The chain recombines TRBV15 with TRBJ2-5, with 9 bases that match TRBD2. The CDR3 loop spans 14 amino acids. J gave up 2 bases and V 9 bases, and 7 bases lay outside the gene matches. From germline, CDR1 is LNHNV and CDR2 YYDKDF (reference sequence). CDR3 DNA sequence: TGTGCCACTCGGCGGGGGGGACCTCAAGAGACCCAGTACTTC. Translating it yields CATRRGGPQETQYF. Drawing the rest from reference TRBV15 and TRBJ2-5, the complete variable domain is DAMVIQNPRYQVTQFGKPVTLSCSQTLNHNVMYWYQQKSSQAPKLLFHYYDKDFNNEADTPDNFQSRRPNTSFCFLDIRSPGLGDTAMYLCATRRGGPQETQYFGPGTRLLVL.

CDR3 region: CASADRDSNQPQHF. The CDR3 DNA follows: TGTGCCAGCGCGGACAGGGATAGCAATCAGCCCCAGCATTTT. This chain connects TRBV27 to TRBJ1-5, with 8 bases lining up with TRBD1. CDR1 and CDR2 from the germline V gene are MNHEY and SMNVEV (reference sequence). The J segment lost 0 bases and the V segment lost 8 bases, leaving 3 bases of the junction unmatched. The CDR3 spans 14 residues.

V gene TRBV6-2 or TRBV6-3 combines with J gene TRBJ2-1, with 7 nucleotides matching TRBD2. The V gene end was trimmed by 2 bases and the J gene end by 6 bases; junction bases not matched to a gene: 16. The CDR3 is 18 residues long. Looked up from germline, CDR1 is MNHEY and CDR2 is SVGEGT. As DNA, the CDR3 is TGTGCCAGCAGTTACGGTACTAGCGCCCCCCCCGCGGGCAATGAGCAGTTCTTC. It encodes CASSYGTSAPPAGNEQFF.

The V gene is TRBV6-5, the J gene TRBJ1-2; 7 bases are shared with TRBD1. The CDR3 has 15 amino acids. Looked up from germline, CDR1 is MNHEY and CDR2 is SVGAGI. J gave up 8 bases and V 5 bases, and 14 bases lay outside the gene matches. CDR3 sequence reads: CASSRPRQGLSGYTF. DNA of the CDR3: TGTGCCAGCAGTCGCCCGAGACAGGGACTGAGCGGCTACACCTTC.